This record covers a single T cell receptor beta chain. Its antigen is not identified. CDR1 and CDR2 (germline): SGHTA, FQGNSA. V was pared by 4 bases and J by 7 bases, with 12 bases of the junction left unmatched. This CDR3 has 15 amino acids. This sample was included in a study of response to subunit inactivated influenza vaccine. MiXCR, applied by TCRdb to the RT-PCR reads, yields one record per CDR3 protein. Found here are 610,000 or so distinct CDR3 sequences, about 14% of them singletons; the top ten hold around 10%. Broader study findings: Authors suggested seasonal influenza vaccinations each recruit few new T cells.

The sequencing here drew on PBMCs from blood, taken roughly 12 days after vaccination. V and J are TRBV7-2 and TRBJ1-2, with 7 bases that match TRBD1. This clonotype originated in a man in his fifties or sixties who received an inactivated influenza vaccine. CDR3 nucleotide sequence: TGTGCCAGCAGCTATTCGGGACAGAGGGTTCGTGGCTACACCTTC. Translating it yields CASSYSGQRVRGYTF.